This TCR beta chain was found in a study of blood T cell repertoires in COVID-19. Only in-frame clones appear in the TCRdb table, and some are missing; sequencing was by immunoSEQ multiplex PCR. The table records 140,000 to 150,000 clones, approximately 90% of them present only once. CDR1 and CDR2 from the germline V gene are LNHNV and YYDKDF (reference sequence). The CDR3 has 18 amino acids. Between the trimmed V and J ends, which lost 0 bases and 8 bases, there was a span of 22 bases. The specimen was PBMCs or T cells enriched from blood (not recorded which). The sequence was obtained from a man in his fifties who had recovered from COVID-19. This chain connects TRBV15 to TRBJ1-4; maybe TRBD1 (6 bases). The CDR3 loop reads CATSRDRKISGVLEKLFF. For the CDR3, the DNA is TGTGCCACCAGCAGAGATCGTAAGATTTCAGGGGTATTAGAAAAACTGTTTTTT. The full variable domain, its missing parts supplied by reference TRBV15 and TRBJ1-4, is DAMVIQNPRYQVTQFGKPVTLSCSQTLNHNVMYWYQQKSSQAPKLLFHYYDKDFNNEADTPDNFQSRRPNTSFCFLDIRSPGLGDTAMYLCATSRDRKISGVLEKLFFGSGTQLSVL.